This is a list of T cell receptor beta chains from one sample in a study of shared clonotypes between healthy human individuals. Generated by immunoSEQ multiplex PCR, the TCRdb table keeps only in-frame clones and is missing some. The table lists about 1.1 million clones, around three quarters of them singletons, with 0.7% to 0.95% in the top ten. The sequencing input was memory CD4+ T cells from PBMCs. The origin of the receptors is a man aged 18 to 30 in good health. Some clones in this sample may be carry-over from other donors' samples. The CDR3 runs from the conserved cysteine through the conserved F or W. A D gene is named only where the DNA matches it firmly. Expanded clones get a size class; other rows say once, few or many, or leave the size out.

j_gene	v_gene	d_gene	abundance	CDR3aa	CDR3nt
TRBJ2-1	TRBV4-1	-	-	CASSTESSYNEQFF	TGCGCCAGCAGCACGGAGAGCTCCTACAATGAGCAGTTCTTC
TRBJ2-2	TRBV2	TRBD1	-	CASSGQGTGELFF	TGTGCCAGCAGCGGACAGGGCACCGGGGAGCTGTTTTTT
TRBJ1-5	TRBV28	-	-	CASRPRGQPQHF	TGTGCCAGCAGACCCAGGGGTCAGCCCCAGCATTTT
TRBJ2-2	TRBV27	-	few	CASSLGGNRPGELFF	TGTGCCAGCAGTTTGGGAGGCAACCGCCCCGGGGAGCTGTTTTTT
TRBJ1-3	TRBV9	-	few	CASSASDGSGNTIYF	TGTGCCAGCAGCGCAAGCGATGGCTCTGGAAACACCATATATTTT
TRBJ1-1	TRBV28	-	few	CASSPALGLNTEAFF	TGTGCCAGCAGCCCCGCGCTGGGGTTGAACACTGAAGCTTTCTTT
TRBJ1-1	TRBV6-6	-	-	CASNQGQLMNTEAFF	TGTGCCAGCAATCAAGGACAGCTCATGAACACTGAAGCTTTCTTT
TRBJ2-5	TRBV6-5	TRBD1	many	CASRAGQGAETQYF	TGTGCCAGCAGGGCAGGACAGGGGGCAGAGACCCAGTACTTC
TRBJ2-3	TRBV11-2	-	-	CASSLGRAGGTDTQYF	TGTGCCAGCAGCTTAGGTCGGGCTGGGGGCACAGATACGCAGTATTTT
TRBJ2-3	TRBV29-1	-	-	CSVEYRNTQYF	TGCAGCGTGGAATACAGGAATACGCAGTATTTT
TRBJ1-3	TRBV30	-	-	CAWSVGWGGNTIYF	TGTGCCTGGAGTGTTGGCTGGGGCGGAAACACCATATATTTT
TRBJ1-4	TRBV30	TRBD1	few	CAWQAEGAHEKLFF	TGTGCCTGGCAAGCGGAGGGGGCGCATGAAAAACTGTTTTTT
TRBJ1-2	TRBV6-6	-	-	CASSYLGNYGYTF	TGTGCCAGCAGTTACCTAGGGAACTATGGCTACACCTTC
TRBJ1-1	TRBV28	-	-	CASSIPRGSPNTEAFF	TGTGCCAGCAGTATTCCGCGTGGTTCCCCCAACACTGAAGCTTTCTTT
TRBJ1-5	TRBV28	TRBD1	-	CASSRTGGEPQHF	TGTGCCAGCAGTCGGACAGGGGGTGAGCCCCAGCATTTT
TRBJ2-7	TRBV6-4	TRBD1	-	CASSDSDSGTGGKYEQYF	TGTGCCAGCAGTGACTCAGATTCCGGGACAGGTGGCAAATACGAGCAGTACTTC
TRBJ1-2	TRBV28	TRBD1	-	CASRDDRGNHVYGYTF	TGTGCCAGCAGAGACGACAGGGGGAACCACGTCTATGGCTACACCTTC
TRBJ1-1	TRBV5-1	-	-	CASSSGRGTEAFF	TGCGCCAGCAGCTCAGGACGGGGCACTGAAGCTTTCTTT
TRBJ1-4	TRBV28	-	-	CASTSPPGVGNEKLFF	TGTGCCAGCACCTCACCTCCAGGAGTTGGTAATGAAAAACTGTTTTTT
TRBJ2-2	TRBV2	TRBD2	-	CASKFGGTGELFF	TGTGCCAGCAAGTTCGGGGGGACCGGGGAGCTGTTTTTT
TRBJ2-7	TRBV10-3	-	-	CAISDRNAGTVYEQYF	TGTGCCATCAGTGACCGAAACGCAGGTACCGTCTACGAGCAGTACTTC
TRBJ1-3	TRBV4-3	TRBD1	many	CASSQARTGFGNTIYF	TGCGCCAGCAGCCAAGCAAGGACAGGGTTTGGAAACACCATATATTTT
TRBJ2-1	TRBV2	TRBD2	-	CAVQRGSYNEQFF	TGTGCCGTCCAGCGGGGTTCCTACAATGAGCAGTTCTTC
TRBJ2-3	TRBV9	-	-	CASGAGLSTDTQYF	TGTGCCTCTGGAGCCGGCCTCAGCACAGATACGCAGTATTTT
TRBJ2-7	TRBV5-1	TRBD2	-	CASSSLTGTSGYEQYF	TGCGCCAGCAGCTCGTTGACCGGGACTAGCGGCTACGAGCAGTACTTC
TRBJ2-1	TRBV5-5	-	-	CASNPRWAALYNEQFF	TGTGCCAGCAACCCGCGTTGGGCGGCCTTATACAATGAGCAGTTCTTC
TRBJ1-5	TRBV30	-	few	CAWSPRVVGNQPQHF	TGTGCCTGGAGTCCAAGGGTTGTGGGCAATCAGCCCCAGCATTTT
TRBJ1-4	TRBV27	-	-	CASSLFSHFGEKLFF	TGTGCCAGCAGTTTATTTTCACATTTTGGAGAAAAACTGTTTTTT
TRBJ2-5	TRBV27	-	few	CASSRNSGESETQYF	TGTGCCAGCAGTCGTAATTCAGGGGAATCGGAGACCCAGTACTTC
TRBJ2-5	TRBV5-6	TRBD1	-	CASSWLQGAGETQYF	TGTGCCAGCAGCTGGTTACAGGGGGCAGGGGAGACCCAGTACTTC
TRBJ2-5	TRBV5-1	-	-	CASSMGTAGETQYF	TGCGCCAGCAGCATGGGGACCGCGGGGGAGACCCAGTACTTC
TRBJ1-2	TRBV5-8	-	-	CASSLDRFYGYTF	TGTGCCAGCAGCCTTGACAGGTTCTATGGCTACACCTTC
TRBJ2-2	TRBV19	-	-	CASSPVENTGELFF	TGTGCCAGTAGTCCAGTGGAGAACACCGGGGAGCTGTTTTTT
TRBJ1-2	TRBV29-1	TRBD1	-	CSPKGQKDGYTF	TGCAGCCCAAAGGGACAGAAGGATGGCTACACCTTC
TRBJ1-4	TRBV18	TRBD1	-	CASSSQGAGTNEKLFF	TGTGCCAGCTCATCCCAGGGGGCAGGAACTAATGAAAAACTGTTTTTT
TRBJ1-5	TRBV12-5	-	once	CASASGQAHQPQHF	TGTGCTAGTGCCTCCGGGCAGGCCCATCAGCCCCAGCATTTT